Presented here are 5 T cell receptor beta chains from one specimen sequenced in a study of blood T cell repertoires in COVID-19. The data were produced by immunoSEQ multiplex PCR, yet TCRdb's version contains in-frame clones alone and is incomplete. The sample records roughly 670,000 clones, 70% to 90% being singletons. Sequenced material: peripheral blood. These receptors originate from a woman aged 18-30 years with acute or convalescent COVID-19.

This sequence joins TRBV21-1 and TRBJ1-4. TRBV21-1 is described as a pseudogene. The CDR3 runs to 15 residues. The CDR3 spells CASSKGGGYHEKLFF. In DNA, the CDR3 is TGTGCCAGCAGCAAAGGGGGGGGTTACCATGAAAAACTGTTTTTT.

The gene calls are TRBV2 and TRBJ2-3, with TRBD2 matching 11 bases. Germline V gene sequence: CDR1 SNHLY, CDR2 FYNNEI. V gave up 2 bases and J gave up 1 base; unmatched junction bases: 2. The CDR3 is made up of 16 amino acids. CDR3 nucleotides: TGTGCCAGCAGTGAATGGGGACTAGCGGGCACAGATACGCAGTATTTT. This encodes CASSEWGLAGTDTQYF.

The chain combines TRBV6-5 with TRBJ1-2; TRBD1 matches 9 bases. Germline-derived CDR1 and CDR2 are MNHEY and SVGAGI. CDR3 size: 14 residues. Losses at the gene ends were 7 bases for V and 3 bases for J; bases not matched to a gene: 6. As DNA, the CDR3 is TGTGCCAGCATGCCGGGACAGGGCTACTATGGCTACACCTTC. It is translated as CASMPGQGYYGYTF.

This chain uses TRBV3-1 (or the pseudogene TRBV3-2) with TRBJ2-5; unclear D gene. Germline assignment: CDR1 LGHDT and CDR2 YNNKEL (reference sequence). The CDR3 consists of 17 residues. With 0 bases removed from V and 1 base from J, the gap between germline ends came to 15 bases. CDR3 amino acids: CASSQEIQIQLQETQYF. CDR3 nucleotide sequence: TGTGCCAGCAGCCAAGAAATCCAGATACAGCTCCAAGAGACCCAGTACTTC.

This chain links TRBV5-1 with TRBJ2-1; 8 bases map to TRBD1. With V trimmed by 4 bases and J by 0 bases, 6 bases remained unmatched. Germline values: CDR1 SGHRS, CDR2 YFSETQ. This CDR3 contains 16 residues. This CDR3 is CASSDRTGISYNEQFF. The CDR3 coding sequence is TGCGCCAGCAGCGACCGGACAGGGATCTCCTACAATGAGCAGTTCTTC.